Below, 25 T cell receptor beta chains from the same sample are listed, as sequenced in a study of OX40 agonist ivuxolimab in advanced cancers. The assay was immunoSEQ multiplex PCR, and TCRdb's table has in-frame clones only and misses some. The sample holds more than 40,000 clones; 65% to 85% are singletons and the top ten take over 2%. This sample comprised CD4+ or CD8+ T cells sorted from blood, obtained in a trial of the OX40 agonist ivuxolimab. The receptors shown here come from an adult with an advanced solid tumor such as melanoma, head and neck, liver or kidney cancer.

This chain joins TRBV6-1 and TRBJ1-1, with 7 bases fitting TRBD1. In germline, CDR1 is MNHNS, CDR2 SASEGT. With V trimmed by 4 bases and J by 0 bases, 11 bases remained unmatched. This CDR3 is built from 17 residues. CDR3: CASSGRGWGTVNTEAFF. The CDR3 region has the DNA TGTGCCAGCAGTGGCCGAGGGTGGGGGACAGTGAACACTGAAGCTTTCTTT.

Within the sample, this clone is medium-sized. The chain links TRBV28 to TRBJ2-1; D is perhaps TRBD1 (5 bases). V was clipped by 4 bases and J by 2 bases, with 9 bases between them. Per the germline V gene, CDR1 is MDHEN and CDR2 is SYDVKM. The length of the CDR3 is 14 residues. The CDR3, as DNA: TGTGCCAGCAGTTCCAGGGTTACCTACAATGAGCAGTTCTTC. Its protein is CASSSRVTYNEQFF.

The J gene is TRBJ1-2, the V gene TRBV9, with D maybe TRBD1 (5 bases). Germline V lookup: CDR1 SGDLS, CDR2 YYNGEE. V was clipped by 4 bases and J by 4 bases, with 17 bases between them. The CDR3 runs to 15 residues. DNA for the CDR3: TGTGCCAGCAGCTCCCAGGGAGGGGCACCCTATGGCTACACCTTC. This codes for CASSSQGGAPYGYTF.

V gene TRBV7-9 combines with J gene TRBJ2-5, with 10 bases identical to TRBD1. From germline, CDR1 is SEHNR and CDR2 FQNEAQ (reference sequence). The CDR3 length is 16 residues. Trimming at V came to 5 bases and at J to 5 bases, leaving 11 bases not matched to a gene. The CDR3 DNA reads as TGTGCCAGCAGCCCGGACAGGGGGATCGGGGATGAGACCCAGTACTTC. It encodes CASSPDRGIGDETQYF.

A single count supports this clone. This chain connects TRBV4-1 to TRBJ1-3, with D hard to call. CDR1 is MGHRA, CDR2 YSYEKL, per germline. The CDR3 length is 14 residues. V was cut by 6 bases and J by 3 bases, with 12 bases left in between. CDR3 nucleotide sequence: TGCGCCAGCAGGACAAACGACGGTGGAAACACCATATATTTT. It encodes CASRTNDGGNTIYF.

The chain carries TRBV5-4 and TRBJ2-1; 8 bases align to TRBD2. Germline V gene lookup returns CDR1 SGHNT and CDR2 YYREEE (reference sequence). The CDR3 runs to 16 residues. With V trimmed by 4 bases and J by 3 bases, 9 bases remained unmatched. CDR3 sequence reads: CASSPGGRNNYNEQFF. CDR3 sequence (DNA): TGTGCCAGCAGCCCGGGAGGGCGGAACAACTACAATGAGCAGTTCTTC.

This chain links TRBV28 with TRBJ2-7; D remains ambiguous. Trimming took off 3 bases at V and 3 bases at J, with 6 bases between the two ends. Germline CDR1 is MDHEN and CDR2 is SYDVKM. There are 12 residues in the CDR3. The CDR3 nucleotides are TGTGCCAGCAGTTTGGGCGACTACGAGCAGTACTTC. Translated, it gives CASSLGDYEQYF.

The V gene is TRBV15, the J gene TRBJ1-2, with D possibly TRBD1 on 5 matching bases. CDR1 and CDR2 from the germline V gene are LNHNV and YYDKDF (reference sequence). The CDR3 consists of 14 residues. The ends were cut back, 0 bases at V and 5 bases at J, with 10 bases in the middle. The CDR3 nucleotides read TGTGCCACCAGCAGAGATTCGGGGGGGTATGGCTACACCTTC. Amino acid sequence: CATSRDSGGYGYTF. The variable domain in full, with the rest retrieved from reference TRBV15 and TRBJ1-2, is DAMVIQNPRYQVTQFGKPVTLSCSQTLNHNVMYWYQQKSSQAPKLLFHYYDKDFNNEADTPDNFQSRRPNTSFCFLDIRSPGLGDTAMYLCATSRDSGGYGYTFGSGTRLTVV.

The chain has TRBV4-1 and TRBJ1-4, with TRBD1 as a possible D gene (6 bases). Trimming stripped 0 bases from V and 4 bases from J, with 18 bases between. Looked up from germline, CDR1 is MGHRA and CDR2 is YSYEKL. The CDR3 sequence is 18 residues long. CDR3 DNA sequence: TGCGCCAGCAGCCAAGACCCGGAGGGTACAGGGTTTAATGAAAAACTGTTTTTT. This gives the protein CASSQDPEGTGFNEKLFF.

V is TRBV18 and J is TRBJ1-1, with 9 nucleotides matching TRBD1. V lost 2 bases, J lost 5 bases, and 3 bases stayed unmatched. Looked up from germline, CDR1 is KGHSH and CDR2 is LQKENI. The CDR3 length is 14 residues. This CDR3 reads CASSPGTGRTEAFF. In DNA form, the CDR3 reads TGTGCCAGCTCACCAGGGACAGGGCGAACTGAAGCTTTCTTT.

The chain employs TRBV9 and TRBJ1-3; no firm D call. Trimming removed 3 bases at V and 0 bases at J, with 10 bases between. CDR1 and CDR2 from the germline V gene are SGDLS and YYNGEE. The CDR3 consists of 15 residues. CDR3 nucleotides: TGTGCCAGCAGCGATCCAGCCTACTCTGGAAACACCATATATTTT. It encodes CASSDPAYSGNTIYF.

The CDR3 protein is CASRKTFDLGNEQFF. The CDR3 DNA is TGTGCCAGCAGGAAGACATTTGATCTAGGCAATGAGCAGTTCTTC. V gene TRBV6-1 combines with J gene TRBJ2-1, with D unresolved. Trimming removed 6 bases at V and 6 bases at J, with 18 bases between. This CDR3 is built from 15 residues. CDR1 is MNHNS, CDR2 SASEGT, per germline.

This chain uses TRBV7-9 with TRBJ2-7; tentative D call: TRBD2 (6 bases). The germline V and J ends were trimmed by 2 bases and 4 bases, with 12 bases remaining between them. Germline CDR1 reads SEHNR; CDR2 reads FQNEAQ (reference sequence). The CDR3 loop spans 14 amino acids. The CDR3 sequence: CASSLQTGTYEQYF. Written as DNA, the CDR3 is TGTGCCAGCAGCTTACAAACGGGGACTTACGAGCAGTACTTC.

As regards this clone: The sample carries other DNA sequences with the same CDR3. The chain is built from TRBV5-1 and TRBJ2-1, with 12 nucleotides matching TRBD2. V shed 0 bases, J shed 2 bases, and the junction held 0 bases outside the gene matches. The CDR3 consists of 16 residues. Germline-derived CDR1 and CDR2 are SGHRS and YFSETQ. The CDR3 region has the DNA TGCGCCAGCAGCTTGGGACTAGCGGGAGCCTACAATGAGCAGTTCTTC. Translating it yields CASSLGLAGAYNEQFF.

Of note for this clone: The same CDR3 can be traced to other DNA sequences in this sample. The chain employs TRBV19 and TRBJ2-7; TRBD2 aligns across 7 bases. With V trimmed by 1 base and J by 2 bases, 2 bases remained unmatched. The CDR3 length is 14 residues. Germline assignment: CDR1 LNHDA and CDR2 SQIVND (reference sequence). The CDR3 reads CASSIGEGPYEQYF. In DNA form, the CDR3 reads TGTGCCAGTAGTATAGGGGAGGGCCCCTACGAGCAGTACTTC.

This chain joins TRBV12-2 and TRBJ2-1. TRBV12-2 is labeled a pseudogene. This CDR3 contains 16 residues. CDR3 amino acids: CASRLAEAETPNEQFF. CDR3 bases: TGTGCAAGTCGCTTAGCGGAAGCAGAGACGCCAAATGAGCAGTTCTTC.

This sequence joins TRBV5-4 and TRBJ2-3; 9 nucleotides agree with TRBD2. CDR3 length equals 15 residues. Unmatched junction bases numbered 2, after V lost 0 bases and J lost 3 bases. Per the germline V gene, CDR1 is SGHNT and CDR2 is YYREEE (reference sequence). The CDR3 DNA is TGTGCCAGCAGCTTGGGACTAGCGGAGACAGATACGCAGTATTTT. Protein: CASSLGLAETDTQYF. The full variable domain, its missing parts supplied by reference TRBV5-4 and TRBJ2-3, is ETGVTQSPTHLIKTRGQQVTLRCSSQSGHNTVSWYQQALGQGPQFIFQYYREEENGRGNFPPRFSGLQFPNYSSELNVNALELDDSALYLCASSLGLAETDTQYFGPGTRLTVL.

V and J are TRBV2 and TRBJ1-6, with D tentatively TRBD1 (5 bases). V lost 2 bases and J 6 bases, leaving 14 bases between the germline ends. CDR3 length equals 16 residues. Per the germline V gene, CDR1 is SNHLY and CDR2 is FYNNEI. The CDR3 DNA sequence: TGTGCCAGCAGTGAAAGCGGGGGTATGGGTAATTCACCCCTCCACTTT. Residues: CASSESGGMGNSPLHF.

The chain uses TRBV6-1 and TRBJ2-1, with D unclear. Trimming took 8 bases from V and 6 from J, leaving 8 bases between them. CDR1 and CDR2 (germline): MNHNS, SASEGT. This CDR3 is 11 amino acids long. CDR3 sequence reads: CASALPNEQFF. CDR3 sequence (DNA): TGTGCCAGCGCTTTGCCCAATGAGCAGTTCTTC.

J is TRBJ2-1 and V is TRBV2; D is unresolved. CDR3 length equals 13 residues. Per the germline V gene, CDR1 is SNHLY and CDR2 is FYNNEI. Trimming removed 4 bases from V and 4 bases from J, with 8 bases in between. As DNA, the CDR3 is TGTGCCAGCAGTGGGGCCGTTTACAATGAGCAGTTCTTC. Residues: CASSGAVYNEQFF.

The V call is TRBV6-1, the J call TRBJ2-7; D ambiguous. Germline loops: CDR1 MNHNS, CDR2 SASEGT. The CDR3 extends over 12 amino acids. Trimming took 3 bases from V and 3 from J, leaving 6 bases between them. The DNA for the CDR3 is TGTGCCAGCAGTGACAGATACTACGAGCAGTACTTC. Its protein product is CASSDRYYEQYF.

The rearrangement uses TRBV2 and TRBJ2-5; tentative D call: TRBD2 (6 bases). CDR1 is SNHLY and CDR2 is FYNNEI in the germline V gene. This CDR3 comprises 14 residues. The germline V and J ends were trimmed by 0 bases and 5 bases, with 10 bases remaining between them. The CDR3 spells CASSEATSRETQYF. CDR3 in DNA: TGTGCCAGCAGTGAAGCAACTAGCCGGGAGACCCAGTACTTC. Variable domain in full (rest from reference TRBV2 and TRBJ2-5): EPEVTQTPSHQVTQMGQEVILRCVPISNHLYFYWYRQILGQKVEFLVSFYNNEISEKSEIFDDQFSVERPDGSNFTLKIRSTKLEDSAMYFCASSEATSRETQYFGPGTRLLVL.

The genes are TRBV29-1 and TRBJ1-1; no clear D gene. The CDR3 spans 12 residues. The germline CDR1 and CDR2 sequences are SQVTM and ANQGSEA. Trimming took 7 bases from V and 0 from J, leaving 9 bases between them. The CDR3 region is CSGAGMNTEAFF. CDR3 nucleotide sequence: TGCAGCGGGGCGGGCATGAACACTGAAGCTTTCTTT.

For the CDR3, the DNA is TGCGCCAGCAGCTTGGGAGCCCTGGAGGGAGAGACCCAGTACTTC. Residues: CASSLGALEGETQYF. The V and J genes are TRBV5-1 and TRBJ2-5; D might be TRBD2 (6 bases). V lost 0 bases, J lost 4 bases, and 13 bases lay in between. Per the germline V gene, CDR1 is SGHRS and CDR2 is YFSETQ. The CDR3 has 15 residues.

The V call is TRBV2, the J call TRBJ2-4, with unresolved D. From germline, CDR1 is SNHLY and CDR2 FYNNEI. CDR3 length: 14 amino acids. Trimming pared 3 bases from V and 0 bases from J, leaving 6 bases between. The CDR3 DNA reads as TGTGCCAGCAGTGAGAGGATAGCCAAAAACATTCAGTACTTC. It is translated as CASSERIAKNIQYF.